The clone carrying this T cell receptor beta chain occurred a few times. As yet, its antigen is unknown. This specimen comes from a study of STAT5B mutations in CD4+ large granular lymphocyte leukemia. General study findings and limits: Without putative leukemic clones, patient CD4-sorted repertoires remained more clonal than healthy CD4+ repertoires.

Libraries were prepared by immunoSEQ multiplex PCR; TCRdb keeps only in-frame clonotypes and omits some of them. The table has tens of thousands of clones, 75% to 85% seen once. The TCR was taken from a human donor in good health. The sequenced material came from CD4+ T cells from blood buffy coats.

CDR3 nucleotides: TGTGCCAGCAGCTTACAGGGTTTGGGTGAGCAGTTCTTC. Translation: CASSLQGLGEQFF. This chain joins TRBV7-2 and TRBJ2-1; tentatively, D is TRBD1 (5 bases). This CDR3 region has 13 residues. The V end was cut by 2 bases, the J end by 9 bases, with 11 bases between. Germline CDR1 SGHTA, CDR2 FQGNSA.